The 27 T cell receptor beta chains presented below share a single source sample, sequenced in a study of regulatory T cells in long-lasting Graves disease. Time point noted: newly diagnosed GD, antithyroid drugs for less than 3 months. PBMC RNA was the source of the TCR library. The authors built TCR beta libraries using iRepertoire HTBI primers and Arm-PCR of CDR3 regions. TCRdb ran MiXCR on the multiplex PCR reads and lists one entry per CDR3 protein. The data hold hundreds of thousands of distinct CDR3 sequences, with 16% observed a single time. These sequences were also reported in another study, on T cells in Graves' hyperthyroidism and ophthalmopathy.

The specimen comprised peripheral blood mononuclear cells (PBMCs), sampled at new diagnosis, from a patient treated with antithyroid drugs. The receptors originated from a woman in her twenties or thirties with Graves disease.

This clonotype was detected many times. J is TRBJ1-1 and V is TRBV27; no definite D call. CDR3 length: 13 residues. Germline V CDR1 and CDR2: MNHEY, SMNVEV (reference sequence). V was clipped by 2 bases and J by 6 bases, with 10 bases between them. The CDR3: CASSLRASAEAFF. The CDR3 nucleotides read TGTGCCAGCAGTTTAAGGGCTTCAGCTGAAGCTTTCTTT.

The rearrangement links TRBV20-1 to TRBJ2-7; 7 bases are a match to TRBD1. CDR1 is DFQATT and CDR2 is SNEGSKA in the germline V gene (reference sequence). The length of the CDR3 is 12 residues. The V and J ends lost 6 bases and 4 bases, in that order; junction bases with no gene match: 6. CDR3 residues: CSAPGQIYEQYF. DNA for the CDR3: TGCAGTGCGCCGGGACAGATATACGAGCAGTACTTC.

Many counts were recorded for this clonotype. The chain employs TRBV20-1 and TRBJ2-7; D gene uncertain. The CDR3 spans 14 residues. Germline assignment: CDR1 DFQATT and CDR2 SNEGSKA (reference sequence). The germline V and J ends were trimmed by 0 bases and 3 bases, with 12 bases remaining between them. CDR3 coding DNA: TGCAGTGCTAGAGATAAGGCCGATAACTACGAGCAGTACTTC. Translated: CSARDKADNYEQYF.

In its sample, this clonotype was seen a few times. V usage is TRBV9 and J usage is TRBJ1-1, with D maybe TRBD1 (5 bases). Germline-derived CDR1 and CDR2 are SGDLS and YYNGEE. Trimming left V 0 bases short and J 3 bases short, with 12 bases between. CDR3 length: 15 residues. Here the CDR3 reads CASSVDQGVDTEAFF. For the CDR3, the DNA is TGTGCCAGCAGCGTAGACCAGGGAGTTGACACTGAAGCTTTCTTT.

About this clonotype: One base away lies a much larger clone, so this may be a sequencing read error. This chain uses TRBV6-9 with TRBJ2-3, with D perhaps TRBD1 (5 bases). The length of the CDR3 is 9 residues. Per germline, CDR1 MNHGY and CDR2 SVAAGI. The CDR3 DNA follows: TGCGCCAGCACAGGTACGCAGTATTTT. This codes for CASTGTQYF.

The chain carries TRBV11-2 and TRBJ2-7; TRBD1 matches 8 bases. The CDR3 loop spans 14 amino acids. The trim removed 8 bases at V and 4 bases at J, leaving 10 bases unmatched. Germline loops: CDR1 SGHAT, CDR2 FQNNGV. CDR3 in amino acids: CASGPTRDRYEQYF. The DNA of the CDR3 is TGTGCCAGCGGGCCAACCCGGGACAGGTACGAGCAGTACTTC.

The table lists this clonotype with many counts. The V and J genes are TRBV3-1 and TRBJ1-2; D remains unclear. CDR1 is LGHDT and CDR2 is YNNKEL in the germline V gene (reference sequence). The V and J ends lost 2 bases and 6 bases respectively, with 16 bases between them. The length of the CDR3 is 15 residues. This chain's CDR3 is CASSQSIGGLNGYTF. The CDR3 DNA reads as TGTGCCAGCAGCCAAAGCATCGGCGGTCTCAATGGCTACACCTTC. Based on the CDR3 plus reference TRBV3-1 and TRBJ1-2, the full variable domain is DTAVSQTPKYLVTQMGNDKSIKCEQNLGHDTMYWYKQDSKKFLKIMFSYNNKELIINETVPNRFSPKSPDKAHLNLHINSLELGDSAVYFCASSQSIGGLNGYTFGSGTRLTVV.

This clonotype has at least ten counts. The chain is built from TRBV2 and TRBJ2-5; D remains unclear. CDR1 is SNHLY and CDR2 is FYNNEI in the germline V gene. V dropped 4 bases and J dropped 2 bases, with 14 bases sitting between them. The CDR3 runs 15 residues. In DNA form, the CDR3 reads TGTGCCAGCAGTGGGGCCCCCGGAACACAAGAGACCCAGTACTTC. Protein: CASSGAPGTQETQYF. Full variable domain (remainder filled in from reference TRBV2 and TRBJ2-5): EPEVTQTPSHQVTQMGQEVILRCVPISNHLYFYWYRQILGQKVEFLVSFYNNEISEKSEIFDDQFSVERPDGSNFTLKIRSTKLEDSAMYFCASSGAPGTQETQYFGPGTRLLVL.

This clonotype was counted a few times. This chain uses TRBV19 with TRBJ2-7; weak D call: TRBD2 (5 bases). The germline CDR1 and CDR2 sequences are LNHDA and SQIVND (reference sequence). The CDR3 is 15 residues long. Trimming left V 3 bases short and J 3 bases short, with 15 bases between. The DNA for the CDR3 is TGTGCCAGTAGTATTTCGAGCGGACTTAGCTACGAGCAGTACTTC. This sequence encodes CASSISSGLSYEQYF.

This clonotype was counted only a few times. The genes are TRBV4-1 and TRBJ2-5, with 7 bases identical to TRBD1. Germline CDR1 is MGHRA and CDR2 is YSYEKL. There are 15 residues in the CDR3. V shed 0 bases and J 2 bases; nucleotides not matched to a gene: 3. The CDR3 spells CASSQDWGQQETQYF. DNA of the CDR3: TGCGCCAGCAGCCAAGATTGGGGACAGCAAGAGACCCAGTACTTC.

This chain links TRBV5-1 with TRBJ2-1, with a weak D call TRBD2 (5 bases). V shed 0 bases and J shed 0 bases, with 10 bases lying between them. The germline V gene has CDR1 SGHRS and CDR2 YFSETQ. This CDR3 is built from 16 residues. CDR3: CASSLDGDGSYNEQFF. In nucleotides, the CDR3 is TGCGCCAGCAGCTTGGACGGGGATGGCTCCTACAATGAGCAGTTCTTC.

This clonotype was seen a handful of times. The chain carries TRBV19 and TRBJ2-7; 8 nucleotides agree with TRBD2. The CDR3 has 14 amino acids. The V segment lost 9 bases and the J segment 1 base; nucleotides outside the gene matches: 8. Germline CDR1 reads LNHDA; CDR2 reads SQIVND (reference sequence). The CDR3 bases are TGTGCCAGCTACGGGGGGGACGGATCCTACGAGCAGTACTTC. This translates into CASYGGDGSYEQYF.

This chain uses TRBV5-8 with TRBJ1-1; D perhaps matches TRBD1 (5 bases). Trimming pared 4 bases from V and 5 bases from J, leaving 15 bases between. The CDR3 consists of 14 residues. Germline V gives CDR1 SGHTS, CDR2 YDEGEE. CDR3 sequence: CASSLRVGRTEAFF. The DNA for the CDR3 is TGTGCCAGCAGCCTCAGGGTGGGGAGGACTGAAGCTTTCTTT. The variable domain in full, with the rest retrieved from reference TRBV5-8 and TRBJ1-1, is EAGVTQSPTHLIKTRGQQATLRCSPISGHTSVYWYQQALGLGLQFLLWYDEGEERNRGNFPPRFSGRQFPNYSSELNVNALELEDSALYLCASSLRVGRTEAFFGQGTRLTVV.

The rearrangement uses TRBV4-1 and TRBJ1-6, with D possibly TRBD1 on 5 matching bases. This CDR3 has 18 residues. Germline V gives CDR1 MGHRA, CDR2 YSYEKL. V lost 0 bases, J lost 2 bases, and 14 bases lay in between. In nucleotides, the CDR3 is TGCGCCAGCAGCCAAGACTCCCCCAGGGCGACCTATAATTCACCCCTCCACTTT. Translating gives CASSQDSPRATYNSPLHF.

This clonotype was detected a few times. The chain has TRBV30 and TRBJ2-6; D remains unclear. The CDR3 runs to 15 residues. Per germline, CDR1 GTSNPN and CDR2 SVGIG (reference sequence). Trimming pared 0 bases from V and 0 bases from J, leaving 6 bases between. For the CDR3, the DNA is TGTGCCTGGAGTGTTAAATCCTCTGGGGCCAACGTCCTGACTTTC. Protein: CAWSVKSSGANVLTF. The full variable domain, completed using reference TRBV30 and TRBJ2-6, is SQTIHQWPATLVQPVGSPLSLECTVEGTSNPNLYWYRQAAGRGLQLLFYSVGIGQISSEVPQNLSASRPQDRQFILSSKKLLLSDSGFYLCAWSVKSSGANVLTFGAGSRLTVL.

The chain uses TRBV28 and TRBJ1-4, with D maybe TRBD1 (5 bases). CDR3 length: 15 amino acids. Germline CDR1 and CDR2: MDHEN and SYDVKM. The V gene lost 6 bases and the J gene lost 10 bases, with 21 bases spanning the gap. CDR3 residues: CASRVSGDSQGKLFF. CDR3 nucleotides: TGTGCCAGCAGAGTCAGCGGGGACTCGCAGGGAAAACTGTTTTTT. The full variable domain, rest sourced from reference TRBV28 and TRBJ1-4, is DVKVTQSSRYLVKRTGEKVFLECVQDMDHENMFWYRQDPGLGLRLIYFSYDVKMKEKGDIPEGYSVSREKKERFSLILESASTNQTSMYLCASRVSGDSQGKLFFGSGTQLSVL.

This clonotype came up many times. This chain connects TRBV7-8 to TRBJ2-3; D remains ambiguous. The CDR3 has 16 residues. Germline-derived CDR1 and CDR2 are SGHVS and FQNEAQ. The V end lost 2 bases, the J end lost 2 bases, and 14 bases lay between the germline ends. The CDR3 DNA is TGTGCCAGCAGCTTAAGGCGGCTACCCCTCACAGATACGCAGTATTTT. This translates into CASSLRRLPLTDTQYF.

This clonotype was picked up many times. The V and J genes are TRBV27 and TRBJ2-7; no reliable D call. CDR3 length equals 16 residues. The germline V gene encodes CDR1 MNHEY and CDR2 SMNVEV (reference sequence). V was trimmed by 3 bases and J by 0 bases, leaving 15 bases between them. The CDR3 region is CASSFIASQSSYEQYF. The DNA of the CDR3 is TGTGCCAGCAGTTTTATCGCCAGTCAAAGCTCCTACGAGCAGTACTTC.

This clonotype appeared a few times. The J gene is TRBJ2-7, the V gene TRBV20-1; the match to TRBD2 covers 8 bases. This CDR3 has 14 residues. Germline CDR1 is DFQATT and CDR2 is SNEGSKA (reference sequence). With V trimmed by 1 base and J by 3 bases, 5 bases remained unmatched. The CDR3 protein is CSARGGLADYEQYF. The CDR3 region has the DNA TGCAGTGCTAGAGGCGGACTAGCTGACTACGAGCAGTACTTC.

This clonotype was recorded at least ten times. The chain is built from TRBV5-1 and TRBJ2-1, with TRBD1 matching 7 bases. The CDR3 contains 15 residues. The V and J ends lost 4 bases and 6 bases, in that order; junction bases with no gene match: 10. Germline assignment: CDR1 SGHRS and CDR2 YFSETQ. The DNA of the CDR3 is TGCGCCAGCAGCGCAGGACAGGTGATTACCAATGAGCAGTTCTTC. The encoded protein is CASSAGQVITNEQFF.

This clonotype appeared a few times. The V call is TRBV7-9, the J call TRBJ1-2; no reliable D call. Trimming removed 2 bases at V and 2 bases at J, with 12 bases between. The CDR3 consists of 15 residues. Looked up from germline, CDR1 is SEHNR and CDR2 is FQNEAQ (reference sequence). The CDR3 coding sequence is TGTGCCAGCAGCTTATTATCGGCGGCAAACTATGGCTACACCTTC. Its translation: CASSLLSAANYGYTF. Using reference TRBV7-9 and TRBJ1-2 for the parts outside the CDR3, the full variable domain is DTGVSQNPRHKITKRGQNVTFRCDPISEHNRLYWYRQTLGQGPEFLTYFQNEAQLEKSRLLSDRFSAERPKGSFSTLEIQRTEQGDSAMYLCASSLLSAANYGYTFGSGTRLTVV.

This clonotype was recorded a few times. The genes are TRBV5-1 and TRBJ2-7; 9 bases line up with TRBD2. The CDR3 runs to 14 residues. V trimming: 3 bases; J trimming: 8 bases; junction bases outside the gene matches: 9. Germline CDR1 SGHRS, CDR2 YFSETQ. The CDR3 coding sequence is TGCGCCAGCAGCTCTGGGGGCAGCGGGGGGCAGCAGTACTTC. Residues: CASSSGGSGGQQYF. The full variable domain, completed using reference TRBV5-1 and TRBJ2-7, is KAGVTQTPRYLIKTRGQQVTLSCSPISGHRSVSWYQQTPGQGLQFLFEYFSETQRNKGNFPGRFSGRQFSNSRSEMNVSTLELGDSALYLCASSSGGSGGQQYFGPGTRLTVT.

This clonotype appeared many times. V usage is TRBV28 and J usage is TRBJ1-2; a possible D gene is TRBD1 (5 bases). Trimming cost V 2 bases and J 5 bases, with 21 bases left between them. This CDR3 comprises 17 residues. Germline values: CDR1 MDHEN, CDR2 SYDVKM. This chain's CDR3 is CASSLDRDEQRRYGYTF. CDR3 DNA sequence: TGTGCCAGCAGTTTAGACCGGGACGAACAGCGACGGTATGGCTACACCTTC.

There are many counts of this clonotype. The chain recombines TRBV30 with TRBJ2-2; no clear D gene. The germline V gene has CDR1 GTSNPN and CDR2 SVGIG (reference sequence). The CDR3 is 11 residues long. Between the trimmed V and J ends, which lost 5 bases and 5 bases, there was a span of 6 bases. CDR3 region: CAWVRTGELFF. As DNA, the CDR3 is TGTGCCTGGGTGAGGACCGGGGAGCTGTTTTTT.

This clonotype showed up just a few times. The chain has TRBV29-1 and TRBJ2-5, with D hard to call. V was pared by 2 bases and J by 6 bases, with 7 bases between. From germline, CDR1 is SQVTM and CDR2 ANQGSEA. This CDR3 contains 11 residues. CDR3 loop: CSVELVKTQYF. CDR3 nucleotides: TGCAGCGTTGAACTAGTCAAGACCCAGTACTTC.

This clonotype was detected ten times or more. V gene TRBV24-1 combines with J gene TRBJ2-7; 7 bases align to TRBD1. Germline V gene sequence: CDR1 KGHDR, CDR2 SFDVKD. After removal of 3 bases from V and 0 bases from J, the junction contained 4 bases not matched to a gene. The length of the CDR3 is 15 residues. CDR3 residues: CATSDPRDSSYEQYF. In nucleotides, the CDR3 is TGTGCCACCAGTGATCCTAGGGACAGCTCCTACGAGCAGTACTTC.

This rearrangement joins TRBV20-1 to TRBJ2-3, with TRBD2 matching 8 bases. In germline, CDR1 is DFQATT, CDR2 SNEGSKA (reference sequence). This CDR3 has 15 residues. Unmatched junction bases numbered 16, after V lost 5 bases and J lost 9 bases. CDR3 DNA sequence: TGCAGTGCTCCTACCCATAGCGGGACTTTTGGCACGCAGTATTTT. Protein: CSAPTHSGTFGTQYF.